These 32 T cell receptor beta chains were sequenced from one sample in a study of CD4 and CD8 cells across lung adenocarcinoma regions. In TCRdb, the PCR reads were re-called with MiXCR into one record per CDR3 protein. This sample has under 20,000 distinct CDR3 sequences, with under 60% found just once. Sequences were obtained from CD8+ T cells from the center of a lung tumor. These receptors were obtained from a female donor with lung adenocarcinoma. The CD4 and CD8 labels of this study may be unreliable.

CDR3 region: CASSERSGTGVYEQYV. DNA of the CDR3: TGTGCCAGCAGTGAAAGGTCCGGGACAGGGGTCTACGAGCAGTACGTC. The chain couples TRBV6-1 to TRBJ2-1; 10 nucleotides line up with TRBD1. The closer fit of TRBJ2-7 to the DNA end suggests the J call may be wrong. The CDR3 contains 16 residues. CDR1 is MNHNS, CDR2 SASEGT, per germline.

The table lists this clonotype with many counts. V usage is TRBV6-1 and J usage is TRBJ2-1, with 11 bases lining up with TRBD2. From germline, CDR1 is MNHNS and CDR2 SASEGT. V was clipped by 6 bases and J by 6 bases; unmatched bases: 10. CDR3 length: 16 amino acids. The CDR3 loop is CASRPLAGGQSNEQFF. The CDR3 bases are TGTGCCAGCAGGCCTCTAGCGGGAGGCCAATCCAATGAGCAGTTCTTC.

The chain links TRBV6-1 to TRBJ2-4, with D possibly called TRBD1 or TRBD2 (5 bases each). In germline, CDR1 is MNHNS, CDR2 SASEGT. Trimming left V 2 bases short and J 12 bases short, with 23 bases between. There are 16 residues in the CDR3. CDR3 in amino acids: CASSESGLSGKDTQYF. In DNA, the CDR3 is TGTGCCAGCAGTGAATCGGGGCTGTCAGGCAAAGATACTCAGTACTTC.

The rearrangement links TRBV28 to TRBJ2-4, with no clear D. V lost 6 bases to trimming and J lost 4 bases, with 4 bases between them. The CDR3 spans 11 residues. Germline CDR1 reads MDHEN; CDR2 reads SYDVKM. Here the CDR3 reads CASSPKNIQYF. The DNA of the CDR3 is TGTGCCAGCAGCCCGAAAAACATTCAGTACTTC.

At least ten counts were recorded for this clonotype. The J gene is TRBJ2-7, the V gene TRBV5-6, with 8 positions matching TRBD1. The junction had 4 bases not matched to a gene; V was cut back by 0 bases and J by 2 bases. There are 15 residues in the CDR3. The germline V gene encodes CDR1 SGHDT and CDR2 YYEEEE. The CDR3 protein is CASSLVGTGPYEQYF. The CDR3, as DNA: TGTGCCAGCAGCTTGGTTGGGACAGGTCCCTACGAGCAGTACTTC.

The CDR3, as DNA: TGTGCCAGCAGGAAAGACGGGAGCACCGGGGAGCTGTTTTTT. Protein product: CASRKDGSTGELFF. The rearrangement joins TRBV11-2 to TRBJ2-2; D possibly corresponds to TRBD2 (6 bases). V lost 6 bases and J lost 4, with 12 bases in between. Germline V CDR1 and CDR2: SGHAT, FQNNGV. The CDR3 contains 14 residues.

This clonotype is a singleton in its sample. Germline and junction disagree at one end, which may indicate a read error. CDR3 nucleotides: TGCGGCAGCACTGGGCGGCGAGCCAAAAACATGCAGTATTTC. It yields the protein CGSTGRRAKNMQYF. This chain links TRBV10-1 with TRBJ2-4, with D uncertain. The length of the CDR3 is 14 residues. Germline CDR1 is WNHNN and CDR2 is SYGVQD (reference sequence).

The genes are TRBV24-1 and TRBJ2-1; TRBD1 is a possible D gene (7 bases). CDR1 is KGHDR, CDR2 SFDVKD, per germline. The CDR3 runs to 16 residues. The V gene lost 4 bases and the J gene lost 4 bases, with 16 bases spanning the gap. CDR3 sequence: CATSDPQGGKYNEQFF. The CDR3 coding sequence is TGTGCCACCAGTGACCCCCAGGGGGGAAAATACAATGAGCAGTTCTTC.

V is TRBV6-1 and J is TRBJ2-2, with 7 nucleotides matching TRBD1. The CDR3 contains 15 residues. Per germline, CDR1 MNHNS and CDR2 SASEGT. The J segment lost 1 base and the V segment lost 1 base, leaving 0 bases of the junction unmatched. The CDR3 coding sequence is TGTGCCAGCAGTGAAGGGACAGGGAACACCGGGGAGCTGTTTTTT. Translated: CASSEGTGNTGELFF.

The chain has TRBV7-6 and TRBJ2-5, with 8 nucleotides matching TRBD1. Looked up from germline, CDR1 is SGHVS and CDR2 is FNYEAQ. The CDR3 loop spans 15 amino acids. The V gene end was trimmed by 5 bases and the J gene end by 1 base; junction bases not matched to a gene: 6. CDR3 nucleotide sequence: TGTGCCAGCAGCCTGGACAGGGTGAGCCAAGAGACCCAGTACTTC. It is translated as CASSLDRVSQETQYF.

This clonotype rates as medium-sized. This chain links TRBV7-2 with TRBJ2-3; tentative D call: TRBD2 (7 bases). The germline CDR1 and CDR2 sequences are SGHTA and FQGNSA. The CDR3 consists of 20 residues. V was trimmed by 0 bases and J by 1 base, leaving 23 bases between them. The CDR3 sequence: CASSLAGGGGLSSGTDTQYF. The CDR3 DNA reads TGTGCCAGCAGCTTAGCTGGCGGGGGCGGCCTCTCCTCTGGCACAGATACGCAGTATTTT.

This clonotype has a single count. This chain uses TRBV27 with TRBJ2-2; the D gene is possibly TRBD1 (6 bases). Per germline, CDR1 MNHEY and CDR2 SMNVEV (reference sequence). The CDR3 consists of 14 residues. V was pared by 7 bases and J by 13 bases, with 22 bases between. The CDR3 nucleotides read TGTGCCAGCAACCCGGGTGTAGGCACAGGGACGCTGTTTTTT. Amino acid sequence: CASNPGVGTGTLFF.

This clonotype was observed once. The chain uses TRBV4-1 and TRBJ2-1, with 7 bases aligning to TRBD2. Germline CDR1 is MGHRA and CDR2 is YSYEKL. This CDR3 region has 15 residues. J lost 4 bases, V lost 0 bases, and 3 bases had no gene match. The DNA of the CDR3 is TGCGCCAGCAGCCAAGACACTAGCGAATACAATGAGCAGTTCTTC. Its translation: CASSQDTSEYNEQFF.

CDR3 DNA sequence: TGCGCCAGCAGCTTGGCCAAGGGACAGGGGTATGATGAGCAGTTCTTC. Protein: CASSLAKGQGYDEQFF. This chain connects TRBV5-1 to TRBJ2-1, with 10 bases identical to TRBD1. The CDR3 has 16 amino acids. V was pared by 0 bases and J by 8 bases, with 8 bases of the junction left unmatched. Germline V lookup: CDR1 SGHRS, CDR2 YFSETQ. The entire variable domain, with the rest obtained from reference TRBV5-1 and TRBJ2-1, is as follows: KAGVTQTPRYLIKTRGQQVTLSCSPISGHRSVSWYQQTPGQGLQFLFEYFSETQRNKGNFPGRFSGRQFSNSRSEMNVSTLELGDSALYLCASSLAKGQGYDEQFFGPGTRLTVL.

The table lists this clonotype with a few counts. The chain employs TRBV6-5 and TRBJ2-3, with 7 positions matching TRBD2. The V and J ends lost 2 bases and 4 bases, in that order; junction bases with no gene match: 9. Germline CDR1 reads MNHEY; CDR2 reads SVGAGI. The CDR3 consists of 16 residues. The CDR3 DNA follows: TGTGCCAGCAGTTACAGTGGTGCGGGAGACGCAGATACGCAGTATTTT. Residues: CASSYSGAGDADTQYF.

The J gene is TRBJ2-1, the V gene TRBV25-1; D gene ambiguous. V was pared by 2 bases and J by 7 bases, with 12 bases between. This CDR3 spans 14 amino acids. Germline assignment: CDR1 MGHDK and CDR2 SYGVNS. CDR3 residues: CASSETELWNEQFF. The CDR3 region has the DNA TGTGCCAGCAGTGAAACGGAGCTATGGAATGAGCAGTTCTTC.

The chain carries TRBV6-1 and TRBJ1-3, with TRBD1 matching 7 bases. The V and J ends lost 6 bases and 4 bases, in that order; junction bases with no gene match: 6. Germline V gene data show CDR1 as MNHNS and CDR2 as SASEGT. The CDR3 covers 14 residues. The CDR3 DNA sequence: TGTGCCAGCAGACCCGACAGGGCCGGAAACACCATATATTTT. Translation gives CASRPDRAGNTIYF.

J is TRBJ1-4 and V is TRBV10-2; D is unclear. The germline V gene has CDR1 WSHSY and CDR2 SAAADI. The CDR3 consists of 13 residues. The germline V and J ends were trimmed by 0 bases and 7 bases, with 6 bases remaining between them. CDR3 sequence: CASSESIREKLFF. CDR3 nucleotides: TGCGCCAGCAGTGAGTCAATACGTGAAAAACTGTTTTTT.

The chain combines TRBV6-1 with TRBJ1-1; D is unresolved. Germline lookup yields CDR1 MNHNS and CDR2 SASEGT. Between the trimmed V and J ends, which lost 2 bases and 1 base, there was a span of 8 bases. The CDR3 sequence is 14 residues long. CDR3 DNA sequence: TGTGCCAGCAGTGAATACACTAAGAACACTGAAGCTTTCTTT. It is translated as CASSEYTKNTEAFF.

The chain links TRBV27 to TRBJ2-3; TRBD2 aligns across 9 bases. The J segment lost 3 bases and the V segment lost 8 bases, leaving 21 bases of the junction unmatched. Germline assignment: CDR1 MNHEY and CDR2 SMNVEV (reference sequence). The CDR3 sequence is 19 residues long. In DNA form, the CDR3 reads TGTGCCAGCCGCCCTGGAGGACTAGCGACATCCAGGGGGACAGATACGCAGTATTTT. Translated: CASRPGGLATSRGTDTQYF.

The chain combines TRBV6-5 with TRBJ2-2; perhaps D is TRBD1 or TRBD2 (5 bases each). The CDR3 totals 18 residues. Germline values: CDR1 MNHEY, CDR2 SVGAGI. Trimming shortened V by 0 bases and J by 16 bases, and 30 bases separated the two germline ends. The CDR3 sequence: CASSYSKLEAVSTGAQFF. CDR3 nucleotide sequence: TGTGCCAGCAGTTACTCGAAGCTAGAGGCGGTGAGCACCGGGGCGCAGTTTTTT.

J is TRBJ2-3 and V is TRBV10-2; 10 bases match TRBD2. Germline values: CDR1 WSHSY, CDR2 SAAADI. J was trimmed by 0 bases and V by 6 bases; bases with no gene match: 0. The CDR3 covers 14 residues. This chain's CDR3 is CASRTSGSTDTQYF. CDR3 DNA: TGCGCCAGCAGGACTAGCGGGAGCACAGATACGCAGTATTTT.

The CDR3 sequence is CASSLVWGQFYEQYF. The CDR3 nucleotides read TGTGCCAGCAGTTTAGTCTGGGGCCAGTTCTACGAGCAGTACTTC. The chain employs TRBV27 and TRBJ2-1; possibly TRBD1 for D (5 bases). The DNA end is more similar to TRBJ2-7, so the J call may be wrong. Germline V CDR1 and CDR2: MNHEY, SMNVEV (reference sequence). CDR3 length: 15 amino acids.

This clonotype qualifies as large (0.1 to 1%). The chain combines TRBV25-1 with TRBJ2-1; 11 bases map to TRBD2. Germline assignment: CDR1 MGHDK and CDR2 SYGVNS. V was clipped by 6 bases and J by 6 bases; unmatched bases: 4. The CDR3 runs to 14 residues. CDR3 DNA: TGTGCCAGCAGGACTAGCGGGAAAGTCAATGAGCAGTTCTTC. It translates to CASRTSGKVNEQFF.

This rearrangement joins TRBV9 to TRBJ2-5; D is perhaps TRBD1 (5 bases). The CDR3 has 15 amino acids. Germline CDR1 reads SGDLS; CDR2 reads YYNGEE. Between the trimmed V and J ends, which lost 2 bases and 2 bases, there was a span of 13 bases. CDR3 DNA sequence: TGTGCCAGCAGCGTCGGATTGGGGCCACAAGAGACCCAGTACTTC. This gives the protein CASSVGLGPQETQYF.

This chain uses TRBV10-2 with TRBJ2-5; D is uncertain. This CDR3 has 13 amino acids. V was shortened by 5 bases and J by 2 bases, with 9 bases between the two germline ends. Germline V gene lookup returns CDR1 WSHSY and CDR2 SAAADI. The CDR3 loop is CASSSVRQETQYF. The DNA of the CDR3 is TGCGCCAGCAGTAGCGTCAGACAAGAGACCCAGTACTTC.

The CDR3 sequence is CASSYWRQGDNEQFF. The CDR3 bases are TGTGCCAGCAGTTACTGGAGACAGGGCGACAATGAGCAGTTCTTC. The chain has TRBV6-5 and TRBJ2-1; 7 bases agree with TRBD1. J lost 5 bases, V lost 1 base, and 5 bases had no gene match. Germline assignment: CDR1 MNHEY and CDR2 SVGAGI. The CDR3 consists of 15 residues.

The genes are TRBV27 and TRBJ2-5, with D maybe TRBD1 (6 bases). The end of the DNA fits TRBJ2-7 better, so the J call may be wrong. This CDR3 has 15 amino acids. The V gene's germline CDR1 is MNHEY and CDR2 SMNVEV (reference sequence). The CDR3 DNA reads TGTGCCAGCCCCCGGGACAAGACCCCGGACTACGAGCAGTACTTC. As protein: CASPRDKTPDYEQYF.

This chain connects TRBV9 to TRBJ2-5; 9 nucleotides match TRBD2. In germline, CDR1 is SGDLS, CDR2 YYNGEE. CDR3 length: 14 residues. Trimming removed 3 bases from V and 5 bases from J; junction bases left unmatched: 5. CDR3 DNA sequence: TGTGCCAGCAGCGGGACTAGCGTTGGGGAGACCCAGTACTTC. Protein sequence: CASSGTSVGETQYF.

In this sample, this clonotype turned up many times. The V gene is TRBV6-5, the J gene TRBJ1-2; D unclear. V was clipped by 6 bases and J by 5 bases, with 13 bases between them. This CDR3 is 13 amino acids long. Per the germline V gene, CDR1 is MNHEY and CDR2 is SVGAGI. CDR3 region: CASSPQTLYGYTF. As DNA, the CDR3 is TGTGCCAGCAGCCCCCAAACTCTTTATGGCTACACCTTC.

This clonotype was observed at least ten times. The chain joins TRBV27 to TRBJ2-5; 8 bases match TRBD2. CDR3 length equals 15 residues. The ends lost 7 bases at V and 1 base at J; junction bases unmatched: 8. Per the germline V gene, CDR1 is MNHEY and CDR2 is SMNVEV (reference sequence). CDR3 amino acids: CASIKWAGGQETQYF. The CDR3 DNA reads TGTGCCAGCATCAAATGGGCGGGGGGCCAAGAGACCCAGTACTTC.

This clonotype was seen just once. One end of the junction fails to match germline, which may point to a read error. The rearrangement links TRBV10-2 to TRBJ2-5, with D perhaps assigned TRBD1 or TRBD2 (7 bases each). Germline loops: CDR1 WSHSY, CDR2 SAAADI. The CDR3 covers 16 residues. CDR3 sequence reads: CASRATRGGDKETQYF. Written as DNA, the CDR3 is TGCGCCAGCAGGGCGACCAGGGGGGGTGACAAAGAGACGCAGTACTTT.